Following are 32 T cell receptor beta chains from one sample sequenced in a study of radiotherapy plus CTLA-4 blockade in lung cancer. Method: immunoSEQ multiplex PCR; TCRdb's copy keeps in-frame clones and lacks some. The table has approximately 67,000 clones, roughly four fifths seen once. The sample here was peripheral blood, taken from a patient treated with radiotherapy plus ipilimumab. These receptors were obtained from a human donor with non-small cell lung cancer who had a partial response to radiotherapy plus ipilimumab.

V usage is TRBV30 and J usage is TRBJ1-3; 7 positions agree with TRBD1. The CDR3 has 15 residues. The V and J ends lost 2 bases and 4 bases, in that order; junction bases with no gene match: 8. The germline gives CDR1 GTSNPN, CDR2 SVGIG (reference sequence). Here the CDR3 reads CAWSWGQGVGNTIYF. The CDR3 DNA is TGTGCCTGGAGTTGGGGGCAGGGGGTCGGAAACACCATATATTTT.

The V call is TRBV2, the J call TRBJ2-5; D perhaps matches TRBD1 (6 bases). Trimming stripped 7 bases from V and 2 bases from J, with 8 bases between. The CDR3 is 12 amino acids. Germline-derived CDR1 and CDR2 are SNHLY and FYNNEI. CDR3 residues: CASTGTQETQYF. In nucleotides, the CDR3 is TGTGCCAGCACGGGGACACAAGAGACCCAGTACTTC.

The chain is built from TRBV19 and TRBJ2-3; 12 bases are a match to TRBD1. The CDR3 extends over 16 amino acids. Germline V CDR1 and CDR2: LNHDA, SQIVND (reference sequence). V lost 6 bases to trimming and J lost 8 bases; unmatched junction nucleotides: 12. CDR3 sequence: CASSPPGQGAMGTQYF. For the CDR3, the DNA is TGTGCCAGTAGCCCTCCGGGACAGGGGGCGATGGGTACGCAGTATTTT. Supplemented by reference TRBV19 and TRBJ2-3, the full variable domain reads DGGITQSPKYLFRKEGQNVTLSCEQNLNHDAMYWYRQDPGQGLRLIYYSQIVNDFQKGDIAEGYSVSREKKESFPLTVTSAQKNPTAFYLCASSPPGQGAMGTQYFGPGTRLTVL.

The chain recombines TRBV6-1 with TRBJ1-2; 8 bases are a match to TRBD1. The CDR3 covers 14 residues. The ends lost 5 bases at V and 4 bases at J; junction bases unmatched: 6. The germline CDR1 and CDR2 sequences are MNHNS and SASEGT. CDR3 DNA sequence: TGTGCCAGCAGTCCGGACAGGGCGCTCTATGGCTACACCTTC. This sequence encodes CASSPDRALYGYTF.

The V and J genes are TRBV27 and TRBJ2-1, with TRBD1 matching 7 bases. Trimming cost V 6 bases and J 3 bases; bases outside gene matches: 2. The CDR3 runs to 13 residues. Germline assignment: CDR1 MNHEY and CDR2 SMNVEV (reference sequence). The CDR3 region is CASSPGGYNEQFF. CDR3 nucleotide sequence: TGTGCCAGCAGCCCAGGGGGCTACAATGAGCAGTTCTTC.

In the case of this clone: A junction boundary mismatches the germline segment, possibly from a read error. The V and J genes are TRBV11-2 and TRBJ2-7, with D perhaps TRBD1 (6 bases). The CDR3 totals 15 residues. The germline V gene encodes CDR1 SGHAT and CDR2 FQNNGV. The CDR3 nucleotides read TGTGCCAGCAGCTTAGATCTGGCAGGGGCGAGGGTTTGGGACTTC. This encodes CASSLDLAGARVWDF.

The V gene is TRBV19, the J gene TRBJ2-6; perhaps TRBD1 as D (6 bases). V was cut by 4 bases and J by 1 base, with 11 bases left in between. CDR1 is LNHDA and CDR2 is SQIVND in the germline V gene (reference sequence). The CDR3 has 16 residues. DNA for the CDR3: TGTGCCAGTAGTAGTCCACAGGGTTCTGGGGCCAACGTCCTGACTTTC. It translates to CASSSPQGSGANVLTF.

V and J are TRBV5-1 and TRBJ2-1, with 12 bases lining up with TRBD2. Trimming took 0 bases from V and 2 from J; bases not matched to a gene: 3. Germline-derived CDR1 and CDR2 are SGHRS and YFSETQ. The CDR3 is 17 residues long. CDR3 sequence: CASSLVPSGRAYNEQFF. CDR3 in DNA: TGCGCCAGCAGCTTGGTCCCTAGCGGGAGGGCCTACAATGAGCAGTTCTTC.

This CDR3 reads CASSPGTSGPTETQYF. For the CDR3, the DNA is TGCGCCAGCAGCCCCGGGACTAGCGGACCGACAGAGACCCAGTACTTC. This rearrangement joins TRBV5-1 to TRBJ2-5; 11 positions match TRBD2. The CDR3 length is 16 residues. Trimming took 4 bases from V and 4 from J; bases not matched to a gene: 9. Germline lookup yields CDR1 SGHRS and CDR2 YFSETQ. Based on the CDR3 plus reference TRBV5-1 and TRBJ2-5, the full variable domain is KAGVTQTPRYLIKTRGQQVTLSCSPISGHRSVSWYQQTPGQGLQFLFEYFSETQRNKGNFPGRFSGRQFSNSRSEMNVSTLELGDSALYLCASSPGTSGPTETQYFGPGTRLLVL.

The rearrangement links TRBV5-1 to TRBJ2-7; the match to TRBD1 covers 8 bases. The germline V gene encodes CDR1 SGHRS and CDR2 YFSETQ. V was pared by 3 bases and J by 2 bases, with 4 bases of the junction left unmatched. This CDR3 comprises 14 residues. The CDR3 bases are TGCGCCAGCAGCTCAACGGGACAGGCCTACGAGCAGTACTTC. Amino acids: CASSSTGQAYEQYF. Full variable domain (missing parts from reference TRBV5-1 and TRBJ2-7): KAGVTQTPRYLIKTRGQQVTLSCSPISGHRSVSWYQQTPGQGLQFLFEYFSETQRNKGNFPGRFSGRQFSNSRSEMNVSTLELGDSALYLCASSSTGQAYEQYFGPGTRLTVT.

The genes are TRBV15 and TRBJ1-2; 12 nucleotides match TRBD1. J gave up 8 bases and V 5 bases, and 15 bases lay outside the gene matches. The CDR3 covers 17 residues. Germline V lookup: CDR1 LNHNV, CDR2 YYDKDF (reference sequence). CDR3 protein: CATSPAGTGGVLTGYTF. CDR3 nucleotides: TGTGCCACCAGCCCGGCCGGGACAGGGGGCGTACTTACAGGCTACACCTTC.

The chain recombines TRBV9 with TRBJ1-5, with TRBD1 identical over 10 bases. The junction had 0 bases not matched to a gene; V was cut back by 0 bases and J by 6 bases. Germline CDR1 SGDLS, CDR2 YYNGEE. CDR3 length: 14 residues. The CDR3, as DNA: TGTGCCAGCAGCGTAGGGGACAGGGGTCAGCCCCAGCATTTT. Translation gives CASSVGDRGQPQHF.

The V gene is TRBV5-6, the J gene TRBJ1-1, with unresolved D. This CDR3 is 13 amino acids long. Germline V gene lookup returns CDR1 SGHDT and CDR2 YYEEEE. Trimming took 2 bases from V and 0 from J, leaving 5 bases between them. CDR3 nucleotide sequence: TGTGCCAGCAGCTTTCGAGTGAACACTGAAGCTTTCTTT. Translation: CASSFRVNTEAFF.

The CDR3, as DNA: TGTGCCAGCAGACAGGGCTCCTACGAGCAGTACTTC. This sequence encodes CASRQGSYEQYF. The chain uses TRBV6-5 and TRBJ2-7, with TRBD1 as a possible D gene (6 bases). This CDR3 contains 12 residues. Germline V gene sequence: CDR1 MNHEY, CDR2 SVGAGI. V was cut by 6 bases and J by 0 bases, with 6 bases left in between.

V and J are TRBV27 and TRBJ2-2; perhaps TRBD2 as D (7 bases). V lost 11 bases and J 3 bases, leaving 13 bases between the germline ends. The CDR3 has 13 amino acids. The germline gives CDR1 MNHEY, CDR2 SMNVEV (reference sequence). The CDR3 sequence is CAPRGGYTGELFF. The CDR3 DNA follows: TGTGCCCCTAGGGGGGGATACACCGGGGAGCTGTTTTTT.

This chain uses TRBV28 with TRBJ1-2, with D perhaps matching TRBD1 (6 bases). The CDR3 totals 14 residues. CDR1 is MDHEN, CDR2 SYDVKM, per germline. The V gene lost 5 bases and the J gene lost 8 bases, with 18 bases spanning the gap. The CDR3 DNA follows: TGTGCCAGCAGTCCCCAACAGGGTTCGGCCGGCTACACCTTC. Translated, it gives CASSPQQGSAGYTF.

The rearrangement links TRBV7-7 to TRBJ2-1, with 13 bases aligning to TRBD2. Germline CDR1 and CDR2: SSHAT and FNYEAQ (reference sequence). This CDR3 is 15 amino acids long. Trimming at V came to 5 bases and at J to 7 bases, leaving 5 bases not matched to a gene. The CDR3 nucleotides are TGTGCCAGCAGCCCGGGACTAGCGGGGTCGAATGAGCAGTTCTTC. Translating it yields CASSPGLAGSNEQFF.

The rearrangement joins TRBV9 to TRBJ2-2; perhaps TRBD2 as D (6 bases). CDR1 SGDLS and CDR2 YYNGEE come from the germline V gene. V gave up 2 bases and J gave up 5 bases, with 19 bases separating them. This CDR3 is 17 amino acids long. CDR3 bases: TGTGCCAGCAGCGTGCAGGGAGCTAGCGTTGGAACCGGGGAGCTGTTTTTT. Protein: CASSVQGASVGTGELFF.

The chain couples TRBV9 to TRBJ2-7; 10 nucleotides align to TRBD2. CDR3 size: 14 residues. The junction had 9 bases not matched to a gene; V was cut back by 4 bases and J by 8 bases. The germline V gene encodes CDR1 SGDLS and CDR2 YYNGEE. Here the CDR3 reads CASSQVLAGDKQYF. The CDR3 DNA follows: TGTGCCAGCAGCCAGGTGCTAGCGGGAGATAAGCAGTACTTC.

The chain has TRBV23-1 and TRBJ2-2; D may be TRBD1 (5 bases). TRBV23-1 is filed as an ORF, its function uncertain. V was pared by 4 bases and J by 4 bases, with 16 bases between. The CDR3 consists of 16 residues. The CDR3 nucleotides read TGCGCCAGCAGTCGAAGTAGTAGGGGCGCCACCGGGGAGCTGTTTTTT. This translates into CASSRSSRGATGELFF.

A single count supports this clone. This chain connects TRBV7-2 to TRBJ2-5; D is perhaps TRBD2 (6 bases). The DNA end favors TRBJ2-7, so the J call may be wrong. This CDR3 contains 16 residues. Germline V gene lookup returns CDR1 SGHTA and CDR2 FQGNSA. The CDR3 sequence is CASSLAIREPRGEQYF. CDR3 bases: TGTGCCAGCAGCTTAGCGATCCGGGAGCCCCGGGGCGAGCAGTACTTC.

V usage is TRBV30 and J usage is TRBJ1-1; no reliable D call. The V end was cut by 0 bases, the J end by 3 bases, with 8 bases between. The CDR3 consists of 13 residues. The germline V gene has CDR1 GTSNPN and CDR2 SVGIG (reference sequence). DNA for the CDR3: TGTGCCTGGAGTGTGGAGTCGGACACTGAAGCTTTCTTT. Residues: CAWSVESDTEAFF.

The chain employs TRBV5-1 and TRBJ2-3; D remains ambiguous. The germline V gene has CDR1 SGHRS and CDR2 YFSETQ. Between the trimmed V and J ends, which lost 0 bases and 5 bases, there was a span of 10 bases. This CDR3 spans 14 amino acids. The CDR3 sequence: CASSLAQDGDTQYF. The CDR3, as DNA: TGCGCCAGCAGCTTGGCGCAGGATGGAGATACGCAGTATTTT.

The chain combines TRBV18 with TRBJ1-2; D possibly corresponds to TRBD1 (5 bases). Trimming stripped 3 bases from V and 4 bases from J, with 15 bases between. The CDR3 runs to 15 residues. Germline lookup yields CDR1 KGHSH and CDR2 LQKENI. The CDR3 DNA reads TGTGCCAGCTCACCTCCGGGACTACCAGGCTATGGCTACACCTTC. It translates to CASSPPGLPGYGYTF.

This chain joins TRBV5-6 and TRBJ2-7; D not certain. V was pared by 1 base and J by 0 bases, with 11 bases between. The CDR3 extends over 15 amino acids. Germline V CDR1 and CDR2: SGHDT, YYEEEE. For the CDR3, the DNA is TGTGCCAGCAGCTTGTCGCCGAGAAGCTCCTACGAGCAGTACTTC. Encoded protein: CASSLSPRSSYEQYF. The full variable domain, completed using reference TRBV5-6 and TRBJ2-7, is DAGVTQSPTHLIKTRGQQVTLRCSPKSGHDTVSWYQQALGQGPQFIFQYYEEEERQRGNFPDRFSGHQFPNYSSELNVNALLLGDSALYLCASSLSPRSSYEQYFGPGTRLTVT.

This rearrangement joins TRBV9 to TRBJ2-1; D is perhaps TRBD2 (6 bases). V was pared by 2 bases and J by 2 bases, with 14 bases between. The CDR3 contains 16 residues. CDR1 is SGDLS and CDR2 is YYNGEE in the germline V gene. The CDR3 sequence: CASSVPGLQTYNEQFF. In nucleotides, the CDR3 is TGTGCCAGCAGCGTCCCGGGACTCCAAACCTACAATGAGCAGTTCTTC.

There are a few counts of this clone. The chain is built from TRBV4-1 and TRBJ2-2, with D possibly matching TRBD2 (5 bases). V gave up 0 bases and J gave up 0 bases, with 14 bases separating them. The CDR3 extends over 18 amino acids. Per the germline V gene, CDR1 is MGHRA and CDR2 is YSYEKL. CDR3 loop: CASSQDLFGLANTGELFF. DNA for the CDR3: TGCGCCAGCAGCCAAGATCTTTTCGGACTCGCGAACACCGGGGAGCTGTTTTTT.

The chain employs TRBV5-1 and TRBJ1-1; possible D gene TRBD1, 5 bases. The CDR3 loop spans 14 amino acids. Trimming took 1 base from V and 6 from J, leaving 13 bases between them. The V gene's germline CDR1 is SGHRS and CDR2 YFSETQ. CDR3 in amino acids: CASSLQGGESEAFF. The CDR3 nucleotides read TGCGCCAGCAGCTTGCAGGGAGGGGAGTCTGAAGCTTTCTTT.

The chain joins TRBV5-1 to TRBJ2-7; no clear D. Germline CDR1 SGHRS, CDR2 YFSETQ. This CDR3 contains 14 residues. Trimming cost V 2 bases and J 0 bases, with 9 bases left between them. The CDR3 reads CASSFMSLSYEQYF. The CDR3 DNA reads TGCGCCAGCAGCTTTATGTCTCTCTCCTACGAGCAGTACTTC.

Note on this clone: Other DNA sequences from this sample encode an identical CDR3 as well. V usage is TRBV5-1 and J usage is TRBJ2-3, with D perhaps TRBD1 (6 bases). The V gene lost 4 bases and the J gene lost 1 base, with 13 bases spanning the gap. The CDR3 length is 15 residues. Germline CDR1 is SGHRS and CDR2 is YFSETQ. CDR3 sequence reads: CASSLGSGGTDTQYF. The CDR3 coding sequence is TGCGCCAGCAGCCTGGGGTCAGGGGGCACAGATACGCAGTATTTT.

The V gene is TRBV28, the J gene TRBJ2-5, with 14 bases matching TRBD2. The V gene's germline CDR1 is MDHEN and CDR2 SYDVKM. The ends lost 4 bases at V and 5 bases at J; junction bases unmatched: 6. The CDR3 length is 16 residues. The CDR3 DNA sequence: TGTGCCAGCAGTTCTCCGTGGACTAGCGGGGGGGAGACCCAGTACTTC. Amino acid sequence: CASSSPWTSGGETQYF.

The chain combines TRBV18 with TRBJ2-2; 8 bases are a match to TRBD1. J was trimmed by 5 bases and V by 0 bases; bases with no gene match: 5. Germline-derived CDR1 and CDR2 are KGHSH and LQKENI. This CDR3 spans 16 amino acids. Written as DNA, the CDR3 is TGTGCCAGCTCACCACCGGGACAGGAGGCGACCGGGGAGCTGTTTTTT. Translation: CASSPPGQEATGELFF.